A selection of T cell receptor beta chains follows, all from one sample in a study of blood T cells in healthy people across ages. TCRdb redid the calling of the 5' RACE reads with MiXCR, one entry per CDR3 protein. The sample has more than 700,000 distinct CDR3 sequences, less than 70% seen once. The sequenced material came from blood. These receptors were taken from a man of 80 years or more in good health. Both conserved end residues are part of each CDR3. Fields, in order: clone size, V gene, D gene, J gene, CDR3 protein, CDR3 DNA. The D gene is left open where the match is weak. The size entry is marked missing in some rows and otherwise reads once, few, many or a size class.

NA	TRBV29-1	NA	TRBJ2-3	CTAGSTDTQYF	TGCACGGCAGGGTCCACAGATACGCAGTATTTT
once	TRBV27	NA	TRBJ2-3	CASSFRWEADTQYF	TGTGCCAGCAGTTTTCGTTGGGAGGCAGATACGCAGTATTTT
NA	TRBV4-2	TRBD1	TRBJ1-4	CASSQTGDRDEKLFF	TGTGCCAGCAGCCAGACCGGGGACAGGGATGAAAAACTGTTTTTT
NA	TRBV5-6	NA	TRBJ2-5	CASSLVKRGMMETQYF	TGTGCCAGCAGCTTGGTGAAAAGGGGGATGATGGAGACCCAGTACTTC
NA	TRBV5-1	TRBD2	TRBJ2-1	CASRGGLANILHNEQFF	TGCGCCAGCCGAGGAGGACTAGCGAATATTCTCCACAATGAGCAGTTCTTC
NA	TRBV10-2	TRBD1	TRBJ2-7	CASSPHFGQVPSYEQYF	TGCGCCAGCAGTCCCCATTTCGGACAGGTTCCCTCCTACGAGCAGTACTTC
NA	TRBV24-1	NA	TRBJ2-5	CATSDPGPKETQYF	TGTGCCACCAGTGATCCGGGGCCGAAGGAGACCCAGTACTTC
NA	TRBV6-2/TRBV6-3	TRBD2	TRBJ2-1	CASSYTSVSYNEQFF	TGTGCCAGCAGTTACACTAGCGTCTCCTACAATGAGCAGTTCTTC
NA	TRBV6-5	NA	TRBJ1-6	CAGSYSGLGGYNSPLHF	TGTGCCGGCAGTTACTCGGGATTGGGAGGATATAATTCACCCCTCCACTTT
once	TRBV29-1	NA	TRBJ2-3	CSVGGGEDTQYF	TGCAGCGTTGGAGGGGGGGAAGATACGCAGTATTTT
few	TRBV12-3/TRBV12-4	NA	TRBJ2-7	CASSGLGTASYEQYF	TGTGCCAGCAGCGGATTGGGGACCGCCTCCTACGAGCAGTACTTC
NA	TRBV13	NA	TRBJ1-2	CASSLVRKGDYGYTF	TGTGCCAGCAGCTTAGTGAGGAAAGGGGACTATGGCTACACCTTC
NA	TRBV27	TRBD1	TRBJ2-3	CASSPATGGADRYAYF	TGTGCCAGCAGTCCCGCGACAGGGGGCGCGGACAGATACGCGTATTTT
few	TRBV20-1	NA	TRBJ2-1	CSASGSYNEQFF	TGCAGCGCGTCTGGGTCCTACAATGAGCAGTTCTTC
few	TRBV7-3	TRBD2	TRBJ2-3	CASSLRGTSGGKADTQYF	TGTGCCAGCAGCTTACGGGGGACTAGCGGGGGGAAGGCAGATACGCAGTATTTT
NA	TRBV6-6	NA	TRBJ2-7	CASSYRASYEQYF	TGTGCCAGCAGTTACCGGGCATCTTACGAGCAGTACTTC
once	TRBV3-1	NA	TRBJ1-1	CASSRSRGHTEAFF	TGTGCCAGCAGCCGCTCGAGGGGTCACACTGAAGCTTTCTTT
NA	TRBV29-1	TRBD2	TRBJ2-1	CMGLAGANEQFF	TGCATGGGACTAGCGGGAGCTAATGAGCAGTTCTTC
NA	TRBV6-5	NA	TRBJ1-5	CASSGTSNQPQHF	TGTGCCAGCAGTGGGACAAGCAATCAGCCCCAGCATTTT
few	TRBV9	TRBD2	TRBJ2-1	CASSVGLAGGHEQFF	TGTGCCAGCAGCGTAGGTCTAGCGGGAGGCCATGAGCAGTTCTTC
NA	TRBV7-8	NA	TRBJ1-6	CASSPVVRSPLHF	TGTGCCAGCAGCCCGGTGGTTCGGTCACCCCTCCACTTT
NA	TRBV20-1	NA	TRBJ2-4	CSAEGVEAKNIQYF	TGCAGTGCCGAGGGGGTCGAAGCCAAAAACATTCAGTACTTC
NA	TRBV7-2	NA	TRBJ2-1	CASSLWRSEQFF	TGTGCCAGCAGCTTATGGAGAAGTGAGCAGTTCTTC
NA	TRBV2	TRBD1	TRBJ2-4	CATYRGFIAKNIQYF	TGTGCCACCTACAGGGGATTCATAGCCAAAAACATTCAGTACTTC
NA	TRBV28	NA	TRBJ2-3	CASSSDYGTDTQYF	TGTGCCAGCAGTTCGGACTATGGCACAGATACGCAGTATTTT
NA	TRBV25-1	NA	TRBJ1-5	CASSDGRTSNQPQHF	TGTGCCAGCAGTGACGGACGGACTAGCAATCAGCCCCAGCATTTT
NA	TRBV28	TRBD1	TRBJ1-4	CASSGQDRANEKLFF	TGTGCCAGCAGTGGCCAGGACAGGGCTAATGAAAAACTGTTTTTT
NA	TRBV20-1	NA	TRBJ2-7	CSATETDRQEYEQYF	TGCAGTGCCACAGAGACTGATAGACAGGAGTACGAGCAGTACTTC
many	TRBV6-5	TRBD1	TRBJ2-7	CASSPGTGVYEQYF	TGTGCCAGCAGTCCCGGGACAGGGGTCTACGAGCAGTACTTC
NA	TRBV14	NA	TRBJ1-1	CASSHGEGTEAFF	TGTGCCAGCAGCCACGGGGAGGGCACTGAAGCTTTCTTT
few	TRBV6-6	NA	TRBJ2-7	CASSPTTGSYEQYF	TGTGCCAGCAGTCCCACGACGGGATCCTACGAGCAGTACTTC
few	TRBV10-3	TRBD1	TRBJ2-5	CAISRWTGGGETQYF	TGTGCCATCAGTAGATGGACAGGGGGCGGTGAGACCCAGTACTTC
NA	TRBV29-1	NA	TRBJ2-7	CSVESVDLGGEQYF	TGCAGCGTTGAATCGGTAGACCTCGGAGGCGAGCAGTACTTC
NA	TRBV12-3/TRBV12-4	NA	TRBJ2-1	CASSARALSEFF	TGTGCCAGCAGTGCCCGTGCCCTTTCGGAGTTCTTC
NA	TRBV21-1	NA	TRBJ2-1	CASSKALGEQFF	TGTGCCAGCAGCAAAGCGCTCGGTGAGCAGTTCTTC
NA	TRBV5-5	NA	TRBJ1-6	CASSLTGLSGWGSPLHF	TGTGCCAGCAGCTTAACAGGGCTCTCGGGATGGGGTTCACCCCTCCACTTT
few	TRBV7-9	TRBD1	TRBJ1-2	CASSRDVDRVYGYTF	TGTGCCAGCAGCCGCGACGTGGACAGGGTGTATGGCTACACCTTC
once	TRBV27	NA	TRBJ2-1	CASSLQDFPYEQFF	TGTGCCAGCAGCTTACAGGACTTTCCCTATGAGCAGTTCTTC